A selection of T cell receptor beta chains follows, all from one sample in a study of blood T cell repertoires in COVID-19. Assay: immunoSEQ multiplex PCR; the TCRdb copy retains only in-frame clones and omits some. Counted here are over 200,000 clones, about 81% occurring once; the ten biggest clones make up about 9%. The source material was PBMCs or T cells enriched from blood (not recorded which). Receptors originate from a man aged 35 to 55 who had recovered from COVID-19. Both conserved end residues are trimmed from each CDR3.

CDR3 length	V gene	J gene	CDR3 protein
14	TRBV2	TRBJ1-5	ASSRSGTGPNQPQH
12	TRBV19	TRBJ1-2	ASSIGTVNYGYT
13	TRBV5-1	TRBJ2-7	ASSHRQGVPYEQY
15	TRBV9	TRBJ1-3	ASSKGQSTSSGNTIY
12	TRBV5-8	TRBJ1-5	ASSFPGYNQPQH
15	TRBV30	TRBJ2-2	AWGQGFLISRPGELF
12	TRBV5-1	TRBJ2-1	ASSWTSGINEQF
13	TRBV7-9	TRBJ1-2	ASSLRTGGNYGYT
16	TRBV10-1	TRBJ2-4	ASSEISGTALAKNIQY
11	TRBV6-5	TRBJ1-2	ASRIGGYRGYT
13	TRBV10-1	TRBJ2-5	ASSVGSGRGETQY
16	TRBV4-1	TRBJ2-3	ASSQGGRASGTGDTQY
13	TRBV3-1/TRBV3-2	TRBJ2-1	ASSQDKSSGALPI
10	TRBV3-1/TRBV3-2	TRBJ1-2	ASSQGSAGYT